This TCR beta chain was recorded in a study of metastatic and nonmetastatic thyroid tumors. With MiXCR, TCRdb reprocessed the PCR reads. The sample consists of about 18,000 clones, less than 40% of them appearing once. All patients were untreated before thyroid surgery. V shed 4 bases, J shed 13 bases, and the junction held 17 bases outside the gene matches. CDR3 length: 16 residues. Germline lookup yields CDR1 MNHNS and CDR2 SASEGT. The rearrangement links TRBV6-1 to TRBJ2-2; 8 bases are shared with TRBD1. This clonotype was sampled from a male donor with papillary thyroid cancer or a benign thyroid nodule (not recorded which). Some clones in this sample may be carry-over from other donors' samples. Sequencing was performed on tumor tissue. The DNA of the CDR3 is TGTGCCAGCAGTGGAGGCCGGACAGGGAACACCGTGGGGCTGTTTTTT. This gives the protein CASSGGRTGNTVGLFF.